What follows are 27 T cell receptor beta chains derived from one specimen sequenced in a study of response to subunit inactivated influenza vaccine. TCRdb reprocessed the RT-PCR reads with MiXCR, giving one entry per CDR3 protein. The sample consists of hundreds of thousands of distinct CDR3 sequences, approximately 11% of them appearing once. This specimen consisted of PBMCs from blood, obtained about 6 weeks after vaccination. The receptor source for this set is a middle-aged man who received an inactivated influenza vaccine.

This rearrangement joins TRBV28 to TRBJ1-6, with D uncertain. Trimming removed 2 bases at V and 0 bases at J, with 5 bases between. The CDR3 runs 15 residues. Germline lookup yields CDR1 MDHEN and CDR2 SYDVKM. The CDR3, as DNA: TGTGCCAGCAGTTTACAGACCTCCTATAATTCACCCCTCCACTTT. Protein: CASSLQTSYNSPLHF.

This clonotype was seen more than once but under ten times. CDR3 sequence (DNA): TGTGCCAGCAGTTTCACAGGGGCGCTAGGGGCCAACGTCCTGACTTTC. It is translated as CASSFTGALGANVLTF. The rearrangement links TRBV7-9 to TRBJ2-6, with TRBD1 matching 7 bases. Trimming removed 6 bases from V and 4 bases from J; junction bases left unmatched: 9. The CDR3 covers 16 residues. The germline V gene has CDR1 SEHNR and CDR2 FQNEAQ (reference sequence).

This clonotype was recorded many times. CDR3 sequence (DNA): TGTGCCAGCACAGGATACAATGAGCAGTTCTTC. Protein product: CASTGYNEQFF. The genes are TRBV25-1 and TRBJ2-1; D ambiguous. There are 11 residues in the CDR3. V dropped 7 bases and J dropped 4 bases, with 5 bases sitting between them. Germline V lookup: CDR1 MGHDK, CDR2 SYGVNS.

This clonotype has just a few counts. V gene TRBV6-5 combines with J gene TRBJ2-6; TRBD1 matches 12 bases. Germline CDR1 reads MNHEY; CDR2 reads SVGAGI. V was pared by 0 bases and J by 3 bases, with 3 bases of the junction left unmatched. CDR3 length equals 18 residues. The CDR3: CASSYSGTGGFGANVLTF. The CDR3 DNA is TGTGCCAGCAGTTACTCGGGGACAGGGGGCTTTGGGGCCAACGTCCTGACTTTC.

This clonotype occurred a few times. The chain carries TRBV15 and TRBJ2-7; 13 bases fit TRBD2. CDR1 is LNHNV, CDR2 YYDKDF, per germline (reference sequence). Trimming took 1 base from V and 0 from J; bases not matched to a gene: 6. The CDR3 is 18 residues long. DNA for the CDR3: TGTGCCACCAGCAGAGGACTAGCGGGGGGCCTGAGCTCCTACGAGCAGTACTTC. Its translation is CATSRGLAGGLSSYEQYF.

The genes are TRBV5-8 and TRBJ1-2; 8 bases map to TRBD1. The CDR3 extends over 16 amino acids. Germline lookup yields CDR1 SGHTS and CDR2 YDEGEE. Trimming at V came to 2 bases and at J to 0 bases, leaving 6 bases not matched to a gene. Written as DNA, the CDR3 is TGTGCCAGCAGCTTCTCCGGGACAGGAGCTAACTATGGCTACACCTTC. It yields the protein CASSFSGTGANYGYTF.

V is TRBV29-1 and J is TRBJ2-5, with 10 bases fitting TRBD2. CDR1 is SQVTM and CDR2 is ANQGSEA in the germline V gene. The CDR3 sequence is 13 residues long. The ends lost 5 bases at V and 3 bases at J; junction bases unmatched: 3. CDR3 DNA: TGCAGCGTTTGGACTAGCGGAAAAGAGACCCAGTACTTC. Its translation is CSVWTSGKETQYF.

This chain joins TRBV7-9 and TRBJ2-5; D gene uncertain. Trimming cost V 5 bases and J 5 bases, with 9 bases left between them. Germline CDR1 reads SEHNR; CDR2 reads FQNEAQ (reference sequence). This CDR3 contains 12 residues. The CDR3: CASSPPPETQYF. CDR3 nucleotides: TGTGCCAGCAGCCCCCCCCCGGAGACCCAGTACTTC.

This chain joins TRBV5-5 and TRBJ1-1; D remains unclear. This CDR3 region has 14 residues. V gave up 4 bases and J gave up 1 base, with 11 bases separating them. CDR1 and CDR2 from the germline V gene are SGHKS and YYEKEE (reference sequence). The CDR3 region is CASSTLTENTEAFF. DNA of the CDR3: TGTGCCAGCAGCACACTAACGGAGAACACTGAAGCTTTCTTT.

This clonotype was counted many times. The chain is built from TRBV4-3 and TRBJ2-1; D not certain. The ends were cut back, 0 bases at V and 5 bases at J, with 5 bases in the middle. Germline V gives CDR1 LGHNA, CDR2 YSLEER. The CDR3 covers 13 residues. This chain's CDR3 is CASSQESDNEQFF. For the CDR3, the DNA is TGCGCCAGCAGCCAAGAGTCGGACAATGAGCAGTTCTTC.

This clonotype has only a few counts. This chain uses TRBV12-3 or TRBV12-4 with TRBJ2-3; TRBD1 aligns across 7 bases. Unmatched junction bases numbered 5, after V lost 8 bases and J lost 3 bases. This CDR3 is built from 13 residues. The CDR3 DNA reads TGTGCCAGCCTACCGGACAGGACAGATACGCAGTATTTT. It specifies CASLPDRTDTQYF.

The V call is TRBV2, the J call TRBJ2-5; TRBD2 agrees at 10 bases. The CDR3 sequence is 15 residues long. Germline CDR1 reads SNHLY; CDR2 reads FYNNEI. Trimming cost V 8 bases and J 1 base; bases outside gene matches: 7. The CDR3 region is CASRRTSGVQETQYF. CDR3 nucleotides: TGTGCCAGCCGAAGGACTAGCGGAGTCCAAGAGACCCAGTACTTC.

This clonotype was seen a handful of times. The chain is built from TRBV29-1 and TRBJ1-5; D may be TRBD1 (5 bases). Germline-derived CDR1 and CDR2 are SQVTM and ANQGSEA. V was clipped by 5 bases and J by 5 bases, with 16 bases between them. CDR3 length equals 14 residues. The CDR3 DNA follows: TGCAGCGTTACCGGGACTAACGGCGATCAGCCCCAGCATTTT. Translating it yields CSVTGTNGDQPQHF.

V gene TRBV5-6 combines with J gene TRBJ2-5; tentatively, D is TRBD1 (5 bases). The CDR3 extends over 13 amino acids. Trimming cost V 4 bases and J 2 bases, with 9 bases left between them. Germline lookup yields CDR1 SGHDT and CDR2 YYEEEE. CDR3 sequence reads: CASSTTVQETQYF. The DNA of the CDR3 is TGTGCCAGCAGCACGACAGTTCAAGAGACCCAGTACTTC.

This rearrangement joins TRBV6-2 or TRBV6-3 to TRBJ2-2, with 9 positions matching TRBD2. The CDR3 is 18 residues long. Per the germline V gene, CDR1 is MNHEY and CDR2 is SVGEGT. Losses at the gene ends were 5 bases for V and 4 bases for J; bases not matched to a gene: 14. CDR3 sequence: CASSRPSGVPSGTGELFF. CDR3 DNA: TGTGCCAGCAGTAGGCCTAGCGGGGTCCCCTCGGGCACCGGGGAGCTGTTTTTT.

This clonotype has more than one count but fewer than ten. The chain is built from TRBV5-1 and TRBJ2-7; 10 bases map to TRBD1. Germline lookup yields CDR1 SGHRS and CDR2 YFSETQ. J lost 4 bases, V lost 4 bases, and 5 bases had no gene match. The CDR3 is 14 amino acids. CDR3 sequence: CASSGGTGEYEQYF. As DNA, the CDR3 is TGCGCCAGCAGCGGCGGGACAGGGGAATACGAGCAGTACTTC. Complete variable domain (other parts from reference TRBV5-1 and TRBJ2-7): KAGVTQTPRYLIKTRGQQVTLSCSPISGHRSVSWYQQTPGQGLQFLFEYFSETQRNKGNFPGRFSGRQFSNSRSEMNVSTLELGDSALYLCASSGGTGEYEQYFGPGTRLTVT.

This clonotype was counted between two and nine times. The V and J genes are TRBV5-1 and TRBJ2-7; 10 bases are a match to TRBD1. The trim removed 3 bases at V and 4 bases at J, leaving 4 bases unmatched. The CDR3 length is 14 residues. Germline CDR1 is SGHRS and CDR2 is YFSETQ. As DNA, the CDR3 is TGCGCCAGCAGCTCGGGGGGACAGGGGTACGAGCAGTACTTC. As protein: CASSSGGQGYEQYF.

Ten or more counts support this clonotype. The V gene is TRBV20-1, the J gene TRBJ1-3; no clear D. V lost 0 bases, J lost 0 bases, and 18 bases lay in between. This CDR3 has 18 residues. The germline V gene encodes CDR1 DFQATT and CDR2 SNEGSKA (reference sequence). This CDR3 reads CSARDYDRTSGSGNTIYF. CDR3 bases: TGCAGTGCTAGAGATTACGATAGGACCTCTGGCTCTGGAAACACCATATATTTT.

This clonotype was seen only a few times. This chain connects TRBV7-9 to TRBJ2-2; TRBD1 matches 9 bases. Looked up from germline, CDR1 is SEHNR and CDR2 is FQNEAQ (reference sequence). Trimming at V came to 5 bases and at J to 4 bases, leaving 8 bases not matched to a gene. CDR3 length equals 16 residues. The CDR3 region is CASSLRQGGSTGELFF. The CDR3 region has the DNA TGTGCCAGCAGCCTCCGACAGGGGGGGAGCACCGGGGAGCTGTTTTTT. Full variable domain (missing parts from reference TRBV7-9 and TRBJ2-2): DTGVSQNPRHKITKRGQNVTFRCDPISEHNRLYWYRQTLGQGPEFLTYFQNEAQLEKSRLLSDRFSAERPKGSFSTLEIQRTEQGDSAMYLCASSLRQGGSTGELFFGEGSRLTVL.

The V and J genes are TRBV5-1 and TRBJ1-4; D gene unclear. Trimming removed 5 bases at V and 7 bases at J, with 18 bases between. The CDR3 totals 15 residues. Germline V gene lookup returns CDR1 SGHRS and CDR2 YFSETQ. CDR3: CASSLTGLASEKLFF. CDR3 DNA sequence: TGCGCCAGCAGTTTGACGGGCCTAGCCAGTGAAAAACTGTTTTTT.

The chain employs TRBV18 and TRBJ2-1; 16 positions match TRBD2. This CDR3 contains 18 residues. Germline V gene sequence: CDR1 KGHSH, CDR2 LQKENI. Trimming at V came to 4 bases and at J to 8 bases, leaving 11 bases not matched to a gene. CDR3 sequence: CASSRRAGTSGRAYEQFF. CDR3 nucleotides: TGTGCCAGCTCACGCCGAGCAGGGACTAGCGGGAGGGCATATGAGCAGTTCTTC.

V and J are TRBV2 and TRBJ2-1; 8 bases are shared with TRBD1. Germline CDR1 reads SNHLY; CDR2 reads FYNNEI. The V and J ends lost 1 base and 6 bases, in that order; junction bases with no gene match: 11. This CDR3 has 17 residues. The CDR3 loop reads CASSEGFPRDRFNEQFF. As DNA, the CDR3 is TGTGCCAGCAGTGAAGGGTTCCCCCGGGACAGGTTCAATGAGCAGTTCTTC. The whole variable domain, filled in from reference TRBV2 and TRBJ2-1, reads EPEVTQTPSHQVTQMGQEVILRCVPISNHLYFYWYRQILGQKVEFLVSFYNNEISEKSEIFDDQFSVERPDGSNFTLKIRSTKLEDSAMYFCASSEGFPRDRFNEQFFGPGTRLTVL.

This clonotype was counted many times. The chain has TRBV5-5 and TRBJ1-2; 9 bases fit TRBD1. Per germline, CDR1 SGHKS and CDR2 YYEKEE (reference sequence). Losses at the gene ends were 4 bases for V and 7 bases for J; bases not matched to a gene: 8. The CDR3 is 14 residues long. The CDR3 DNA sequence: TGTGCCAGCAGCCCGGACGGGACAGGGCGTGGCTACACCTTC. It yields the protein CASSPDGTGRGYTF.

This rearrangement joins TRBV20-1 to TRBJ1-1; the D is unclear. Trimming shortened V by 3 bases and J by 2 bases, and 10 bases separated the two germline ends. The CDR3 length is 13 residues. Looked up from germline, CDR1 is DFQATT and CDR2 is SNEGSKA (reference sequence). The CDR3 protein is CSASHVRNTEAFF. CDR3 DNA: TGCAGTGCTAGCCACGTTCGTAACACTGAAGCTTTCTTT.

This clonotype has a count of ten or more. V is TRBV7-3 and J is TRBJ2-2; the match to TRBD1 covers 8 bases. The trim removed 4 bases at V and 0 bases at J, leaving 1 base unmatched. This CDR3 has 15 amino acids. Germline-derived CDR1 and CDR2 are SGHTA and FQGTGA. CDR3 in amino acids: CASSSGGANTGELFF. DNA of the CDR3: TGTGCCAGCAGCTCAGGGGGCGCGAACACCGGGGAGCTGTTTTTT.

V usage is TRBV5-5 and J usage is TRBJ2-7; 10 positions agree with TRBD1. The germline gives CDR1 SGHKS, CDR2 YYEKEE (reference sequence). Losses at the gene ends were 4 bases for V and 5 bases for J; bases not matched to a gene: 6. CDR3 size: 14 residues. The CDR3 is CASSHDRGRNEQYF. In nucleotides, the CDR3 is TGTGCCAGCAGCCACGACAGGGGGCGGAACGAGCAGTACTTC.

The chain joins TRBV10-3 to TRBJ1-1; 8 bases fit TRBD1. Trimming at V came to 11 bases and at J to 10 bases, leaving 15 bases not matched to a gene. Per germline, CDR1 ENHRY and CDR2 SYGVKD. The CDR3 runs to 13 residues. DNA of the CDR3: TGTGCCTCCCACAGACAACAGGGGGAGTTAGCTTTCTTT. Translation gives CASHRQQGELAFF.